The next 17 T cell receptor beta chains were all read from a single sample in a study of response to subunit inactivated influenza vaccine. TCRdb re-analysed the RT-PCR reads in MiXCR, keeping a single row per CDR3 protein. The table lists about half a million distinct CDR3 sequences, 6.5% to 8% of them singletons. Material: PBMCs from blood, obtained around 2 years after vaccination. The source is a man in his fifties or sixties who received an inactivated influenza vaccine.

V is TRBV20-1 and J is TRBJ1-6; 8 positions match TRBD1. With 2 bases clipped from V and 6 bases from J, the junction kept 3 bases outside the gene matches. Germline V CDR1 and CDR2: DFQATT, SNEGSKA (reference sequence). CDR3 length: 14 amino acids. The CDR3 coding sequence is TGCAGTGCTAGACGACAGGGGTTTAATTCACCCCTCCACTTT. Translating it yields CSARRQGFNSPLHF.

This clonotype was counted a few times. The chain has TRBV6-2 or TRBV6-3 and TRBJ2-7; maybe TRBD2 (5 bases). The CDR3 is made up of 11 amino acids. In germline, CDR1 is MNHEY, CDR2 SVGEGT. V was shortened by 6 bases and J by 7 bases, with 10 bases between the two germline ends. In DNA, the CDR3 is TGTGCCAGCAGCGCCACGGGGGAGCAGTACTTC. Protein product: CASSATGEQYF.

This clonotype turned up a few times. The chain links TRBV11-2 to TRBJ1-1; D is ambiguous. Germline V CDR1 and CDR2: SGHAT, FQNNGV. Trimming cost V 7 bases and J 0 bases, with 3 bases left between them. The CDR3 is made up of 11 amino acids. The chain's CDR3 is CASIMNTEAFF. The CDR3 region has the DNA TGTGCCAGCATAATGAACACTGAAGCTTTCTTT.

V and J are TRBV21-1 and TRBJ2-3; the table's TRBD2 call for D was not verified on the DNA. TRBV21-1 is a pseudogene. CDR3 length: 20 amino acids. CDR3: CANRYIGGQRGVKCTDTQYF. The DNA for the CDR3 is TGTGCCAACAGATATATTGGAGGGCAGCGGGGGGTTAAATGCACAGATACGCAGTATTTT.

The chain links TRBV10-3 to TRBJ2-2; 8 bases are shared with TRBD2. The V segment lost 4 bases and the J segment 0 bases; nucleotides outside the gene matches: 4. CDR1 is ENHRY, CDR2 SYGVKD, per germline. The CDR3 extends over 16 amino acids. The CDR3 loop reads CAISVPAGANTGELFF. DNA of the CDR3: TGTGCCATCAGTGTCCCAGCGGGAGCGAACACCGGGGAGCTGTTTTTT.

The chain has TRBV20-1 and TRBJ1-3; 7 nucleotides match TRBD1. The CDR3 consists of 15 residues. Unmatched junction bases numbered 4, after V lost 0 bases and J lost 2 bases. Germline assignment: CDR1 DFQATT and CDR2 SNEGSKA (reference sequence). CDR3 residues: CSAREVDRAGNTIYF. Written as DNA, the CDR3 is TGCAGTGCTAGAGAAGTCGACAGGGCTGGAAACACCATATATTTT.

This clonotype was counted only a few times. The chain combines TRBV6-2 or TRBV6-3 with TRBJ1-5, with D maybe TRBD1 (6 bases). V was shortened by 7 bases and J by 5 bases, with 9 bases between the two germline ends. This CDR3 is 12 amino acids long. Germline CDR1 MNHEY, CDR2 SVGEGT. The CDR3 here is CASKEGDQPQHF. The CDR3 DNA is TGTGCCAGCAAAGAGGGGGATCAGCCCCAGCATTTT.

This chain uses TRBV6-2 or TRBV6-3 with TRBJ1-2; D unresolved. The ends were cut back, 3 bases at V and 8 bases at J, with 13 bases in the middle. The CDR3 is 13 residues long. Germline values: CDR1 MNHEY, CDR2 SVGEGT. CDR3 region: CASSYQIVAGYTF. CDR3 DNA: TGTGCCAGCAGTTATCAGATTGTAGCGGGCTACACCTTC.

This chain's CDR3 is CASSTRDRVALAFF. For the CDR3, the DNA is TGTGCCAGCAGCACCCGGGACAGGGTAGCCTTGGCTTTCTTT. The gene calls are TRBV7-2 and TRBJ1-1, with TRBD1 identical over 9 bases. This CDR3 has 14 amino acids. Trimming removed 5 bases from V and 11 bases from J; junction bases left unmatched: 12. Germline-derived CDR1 and CDR2 are SGHTA and FQGNSA.

This clonotype came up a few times. The chain is built from TRBV12-3 or TRBV12-4 and TRBJ1-1; no clear D. This CDR3 has 14 amino acids. V was shortened by 3 bases and J by 1 base, with 9 bases between the two germline ends. CDR3 sequence reads: CASSFLHKNTEAFF. CDR3 sequence (DNA): TGTGCCAGCAGTTTTCTCCACAAGAACACTGAAGCTTTCTTT.

This clonotype was counted between two and nine times. The V and J genes are TRBV29-1 and TRBJ2-1; D is uncertain. Per the germline V gene, CDR1 is SQVTM and CDR2 is ANQGSEA. This CDR3 is 14 amino acids long. Deletions cut 2 bases from V and 3 bases from J, with 11 bases between. The CDR3 sequence is CSVEKANNYNEQFF. In DNA, the CDR3 is TGCAGCGTTGAAAAAGCGAATAACTACAATGAGCAGTTCTTC.

This clonotype was counted many times. The gene calls are TRBV12-3 or TRBV12-4 and TRBJ2-5; 12 bases line up with TRBD2. The V segment lost 6 bases and the J segment 4 bases; nucleotides outside the gene matches: 6. This CDR3 has 15 residues. The chain's CDR3 is CASRGTSGYRETQYF. The CDR3 DNA reads as TGTGCCAGCAGGGGGACTAGCGGGTATCGAGAGACCCAGTACTTC.

This clonotype has at least ten counts. The chain uses TRBV3-1 and TRBJ2-1; TRBD2 agrees at 10 bases. Germline V gene sequence: CDR1 LGHDT, CDR2 YNNKEL (reference sequence). The CDR3 extends over 13 amino acids. V gave up 0 bases and J gave up 15 bases; unmatched junction bases: 5. The CDR3 DNA follows: TGTGCCAGCAGCCAAGATCGGCTAGCGGGAGTGTTCTTC. Protein: CASSQDRLAGVFF.

In this sample, this clonotype turned up many times. J is TRBJ2-1 and V is TRBV10-3; D may be TRBD1 (5 bases). The germline CDR1 and CDR2 sequences are ENHRY and SYGVKD. The CDR3 is 14 residues long. Trimming pared 3 bases from V and 5 bases from J, leaving 11 bases between. As DNA, the CDR3 is TGTGCCATCAGTGACAGGGTCACGAACAATGAGCAGTTCTTC. Translated: CAISDRVTNNEQFF.

This clonotype came up a few times. V gene TRBV4-3 combines with J gene TRBJ1-1; D unclear. V was cut by 5 bases and J by 1 base, with 11 bases left in between. The CDR3 runs 14 residues. Germline CDR1 is LGHNA and CDR2 is YSLEER. This CDR3 reads CASSLQRRNTEAFF. CDR3 DNA sequence: TGCGCCAGCAGCTTACAAAGGAGGAACACTGAAGCTTTCTTT.

In DNA form, the CDR3 reads TGCAGTGCTCCCGGGAAGGGGGCCGGGACAGATACGCAGTATTTT. As protein: CSAPGKGAGTDTQYF. The J gene is TRBJ2-3, the V gene TRBV20-1, with TRBD1 matching over 7 bases. V shed 5 bases, J shed 3 bases, and the junction held 11 bases outside the gene matches. The germline CDR1 and CDR2 sequences are DFQATT and SNEGSKA (reference sequence). The CDR3 sequence is 15 residues long.

The chain recombines TRBV4-2 with TRBJ2-3; the match to TRBD1 covers 9 bases. The V gene end was trimmed by 2 bases and the J gene end by 4 bases; junction bases not matched to a gene: 4. Germline values: CDR1 LGHNA, CDR2 YNFKEQ. CDR3 length equals 15 residues. The CDR3 nucleotides read TGTGCCAGCAGCCAACCGGGACAGGGCCCAGATACGCAGTATTTT. Encoded protein: CASSQPGQGPDTQYF.